This T cell receptor (beta chain) stems from a study of pediatric ulcerative colitis. The overall study: Most patients had pancolitis, and two had left-sided colitis.

Rectal tissue came from one to two pinch biopsies taken at colonoscopy. Worth noting for this clone: Its target is unknown.

Study results and caveats: Acute severe colitis showed lower rectal diversity from clonal expansions. Compared with controls, ulcerative colitis showed greater blood-rectum clone sharing. Repertoires came from total lymphocyte DNA, so rare subsets like regulatory T cells may be missed.

Measured with immunoSEQ multiplex PCR; TCRdb has only the in-frame clones, and not every one. The sample records 30,000 to 35,000 clones, 80% to 90% being singletons. The V gene lost 0 bases and the J gene lost 5 bases, with 13 bases spanning the gap. This CDR3 has 15 amino acids. Per germline, CDR1 GTSNPN and CDR2 SVGIG (reference sequence). The specimen sequenced was gut tissue. This sequence was found in a boy under 18 with mild ulcerative colitis. The chain couples TRBV30 to TRBJ1-4; D possibly corresponds to TRBD1 (5 bases). Here the CDR3 DNA reads TGTGCCTGGAGTGTAGGAGGGTGGGGGAATGAAAAACTGTTTTTT. Translation gives CAWSVGGWGNEKLFF.